The 5 T cell receptor beta chains listed next were all sequenced from one sample in a study of Ad26.COV2.S vaccination and SARS-CoV-2 variants. TCRdb's table, derived via immunoSEQ multiplex PCR, lists solely in-frame clones and lacks some. The sample lists about 140,000 clones; approximately 90% were seen once. The source was peripheral blood, collected after recovery from COVID-19. These receptor sequences come from a human donor who had recovered from COVID-19.

J is TRBJ1-5 and V is TRBV7-2; D call uncertain. Trimming took off 1 base at V and 1 base at J, with 8 bases between the two ends. The CDR3 loop spans 15 amino acids. Germline CDR1 reads SGHTA; CDR2 reads FQGNSA. The CDR3: CASSLELGSNQPQHF. The CDR3 coding sequence is TGTGCCAGCAGCTTAGAGTTGGGGAGCAATCAGCCCCAGCATTTT.

The chain is built from TRBV2 and TRBJ2-2; D perhaps matches TRBD1 (6 bases). This CDR3 spans 17 amino acids. Germline V gives CDR1 SNHLY, CDR2 FYNNEI. V was cut by 2 bases and J by 4 bases, with 17 bases left in between. The CDR3 DNA follows: TGTGCCAGCAGTGAATTCGTTGGGGGCGCGGGCACCGGGGAGCTGTTTTTT. This gives the protein CASSEFVGGAGTGELFF.

The gene calls are TRBV15 and TRBJ2-5; D tentatively reads TRBD1 or TRBD2 (6 bases each). V lost 1 base and J lost 4, with 16 bases in between. Germline CDR1 LNHNV, CDR2 YYDKDF (reference sequence). The CDR3 length is 16 residues. The CDR3 spells CATSRGTGAAGETQYF. CDR3 coding DNA: TGTGCCACCAGCAGAGGGACGGGGGCGGCTGGAGAGACCCAGTACTTC.

The V and J genes are TRBV28 and TRBJ2-2, with no clear D. Germline V CDR1 and CDR2: MDHEN, SYDVKM. V lost 2 bases, J lost 0 bases, and 7 bases lay in between. This CDR3 comprises 15 residues. The CDR3, as DNA: TGTGCCAGCAGTTTAAGTCAGACGAACACCGGGGAGCTGTTTTTT. Its protein is CASSLSQTNTGELFF.

The CDR3 region is CASSSMGQGGGYTF. The CDR3 coding sequence is TGTGCCAGCAGCTCTATGGGACAGGGCGGTGGCTACACCTTC. This chain connects TRBV7-8 to TRBJ1-2, with 9 bases that match TRBD1. Germline V gene lookup returns CDR1 SGHVS and CDR2 FQNEAQ. Trimming removed 4 bases from V and 7 bases from J; junction bases left unmatched: 7. CDR3 length equals 14 residues.